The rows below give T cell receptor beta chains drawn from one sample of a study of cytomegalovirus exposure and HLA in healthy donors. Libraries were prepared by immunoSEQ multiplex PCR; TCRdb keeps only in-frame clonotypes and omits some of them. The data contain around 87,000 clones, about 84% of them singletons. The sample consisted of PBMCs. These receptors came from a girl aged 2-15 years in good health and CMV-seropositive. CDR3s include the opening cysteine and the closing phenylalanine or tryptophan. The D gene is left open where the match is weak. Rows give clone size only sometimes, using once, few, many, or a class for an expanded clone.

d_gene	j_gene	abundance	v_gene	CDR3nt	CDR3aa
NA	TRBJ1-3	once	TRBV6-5	TGTGCCAGCAGTTATTCTCGGAGGGGAGGAGGCACCATATATTTT	CASSYSRRGGGTIYF
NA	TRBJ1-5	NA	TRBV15	TGTGCCACCAGCAGAGGGACAGTTAGCAATCAGCCCCAGCATTTT	CATSRGTVSNQPQHF
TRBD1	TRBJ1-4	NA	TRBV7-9	TGTGCCAGCAGCAAGGGACAGGGGAGTGAAAAACTGTTTTTT	CASSKGQGSEKLFF
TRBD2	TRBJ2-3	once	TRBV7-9	TGTGCCAGCAGCACAGCGGGAAGCACAGATACGCAGTATTTT	CASSTAGSTDTQYF
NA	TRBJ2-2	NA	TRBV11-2	TGTGCCAGCAGGCCGGACACCGGGGAGCTGTTTTTT	CASRPDTGELFF
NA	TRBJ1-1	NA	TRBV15	TGTGCCACCAGCAGACTATTCCTCAGGCTGACGAACACTGAAGCTTTCTTT	CATSRLFLRLTNTEAFF
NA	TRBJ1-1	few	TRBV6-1	TGTGCCAGCATGCGCATCAGAGGCACTGAAGCTTTCTTT	CASMRIRGTEAFF
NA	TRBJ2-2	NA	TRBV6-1	TGTGCCAGCAGTCTAGGATTGTCCGGGGAGCTGTTTTTT	CASSLGLSGELFF
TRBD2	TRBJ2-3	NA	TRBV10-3	TGTGCCATCAGGTCTGGGCGGGAGGTTATGGATACGCAGTATTTT	CAIRSGREVMDTQYF
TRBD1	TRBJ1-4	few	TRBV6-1	TGTGCCAGCAAGATGACAGGGGGGGCTGAAAAACTGTTTTTT	CASKMTGGAEKLFF
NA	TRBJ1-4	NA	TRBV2	TGTGCCAGCATACGGACCAGGGCTACTAATGAAAAACTGTTTTTT	CASIRTRATNEKLFF
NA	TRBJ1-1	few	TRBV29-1	TGCAGCGTTAGAGGGACTGAAGCTTTCTTT	CSVRGTEAFF
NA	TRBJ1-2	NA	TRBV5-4	TGTGCCAGCAGCTTAGGTCAGGGCGGCTACACCTTC	CASSLGQGGYTF
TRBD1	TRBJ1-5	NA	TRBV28	TGTGCCAGCAGTCCCGGGACAGGGGTTTTCAAGGCGGGTCAGCCCCAGCATTTT	CASSPGTGVFKAGQPQHF